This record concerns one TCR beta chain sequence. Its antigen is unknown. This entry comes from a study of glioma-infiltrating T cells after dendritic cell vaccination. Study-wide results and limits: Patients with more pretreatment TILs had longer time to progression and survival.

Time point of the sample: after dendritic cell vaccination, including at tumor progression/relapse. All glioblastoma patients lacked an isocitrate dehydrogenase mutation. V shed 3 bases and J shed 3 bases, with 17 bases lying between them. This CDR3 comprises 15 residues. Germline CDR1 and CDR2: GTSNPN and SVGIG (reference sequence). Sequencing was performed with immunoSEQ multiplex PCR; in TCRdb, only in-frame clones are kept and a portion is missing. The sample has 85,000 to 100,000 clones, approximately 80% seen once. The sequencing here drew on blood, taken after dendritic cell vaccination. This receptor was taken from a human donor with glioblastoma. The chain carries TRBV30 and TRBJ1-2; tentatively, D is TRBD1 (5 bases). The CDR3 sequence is CAWRLRIGEDYGYTF. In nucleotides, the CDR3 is TGTGCCTGGAGACTAAGGATAGGGGAAGACTATGGCTACACCTTC.